This TCR beta chain was retrieved from a study of T cell repertoires in ileal Crohn's disease. Study in general: At surgery, around 40% of patients smoked, with median disease duration 7.9 years.

Comments on this clone: Antigen unknown.

Method: immunoSEQ multiplex PCR; TCRdb's copy keeps in-frame clones and lacks some. Found here are some 1,700 clones, 80% to 90% of them singletons; the top ten hold 8.8%. Study results and caveats: Compared with non-smokers, active smokers at surgery showed more clonal expansions. Clonality above 26.8% at surgery always came with endoscopic recurrence.

Per the germline V gene, CDR1 is MNHNY and CDR2 is SVGAGI (reference sequence). V was cut by 4 bases and J by 5 bases, with 14 bases left in between. This CDR3 is built from 14 residues. The chain has TRBV6-6 and TRBJ2-5, with D perhaps matching TRBD2 (5 bases). The receptor was derived from an adult with Crohn's disease. Sequenced sample: ileal tissue. CDR3 protein: CASSSIGVGETQYF. CDR3 bases: TGTGCCAGCAGTTCTATCGGGGTGGGGGAGACCCAGTACTTC.